This T cell receptor beta chain was retrieved from a study of blood T cell repertoires in COVID-19. Study-level background: Donors in the United States, Italy and Spain gave samples during acute or convalescent COVID-19. The analysed material was cDNA or gDNA that came from T cells, B-cell-depleted T cells, or PBMCs.

Original handling: Reference gene primer amplification in the assay estimated nucleated cell counts. TCRdb's copy holds only in-frame clones and misses some; the assay was immunoSEQ multiplex PCR. The V and J calls and the clone size are those of that table, but D and trimming were determined from the DNA. The sample lists 110,000 to 150,000 clones, about 79% seen once, with around 3.1% in the top ten. Per the germline V gene, CDR1 is LNHDA and CDR2 is SQIVND (reference sequence). The CDR3 spans 15 residues. V gave up 6 bases and J gave up 1 base, with 13 bases separating them. This rearrangement joins TRBV19 to TRBJ1-5, with D possibly being TRBD1 (6 bases). This sequence was found in a woman of 80 years or more with acute or convalescent COVID-19. Material for sequencing was peripheral blood. As DNA, the CDR3 is TGTGCCAGTAGCTGGAACAGGGCGAGCAATCAGCCCCAGCATTTT. This translates into CASSWNRASNQPQHF.